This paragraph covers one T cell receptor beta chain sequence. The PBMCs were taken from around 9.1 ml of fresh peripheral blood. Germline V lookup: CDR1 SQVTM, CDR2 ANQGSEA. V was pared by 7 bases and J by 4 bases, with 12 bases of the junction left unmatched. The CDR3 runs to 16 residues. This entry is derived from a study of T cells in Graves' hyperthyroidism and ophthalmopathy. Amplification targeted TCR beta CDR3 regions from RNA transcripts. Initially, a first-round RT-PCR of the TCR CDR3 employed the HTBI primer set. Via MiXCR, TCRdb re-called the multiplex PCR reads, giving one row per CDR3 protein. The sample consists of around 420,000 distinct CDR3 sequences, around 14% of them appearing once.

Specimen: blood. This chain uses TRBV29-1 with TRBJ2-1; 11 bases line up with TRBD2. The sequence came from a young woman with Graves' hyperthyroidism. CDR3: CSAERASGGWYNEQFF. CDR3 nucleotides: TGCAGCGCCGAACGGGCTAGCGGGGGGTGGTACAATGAGCAGTTCTTC.